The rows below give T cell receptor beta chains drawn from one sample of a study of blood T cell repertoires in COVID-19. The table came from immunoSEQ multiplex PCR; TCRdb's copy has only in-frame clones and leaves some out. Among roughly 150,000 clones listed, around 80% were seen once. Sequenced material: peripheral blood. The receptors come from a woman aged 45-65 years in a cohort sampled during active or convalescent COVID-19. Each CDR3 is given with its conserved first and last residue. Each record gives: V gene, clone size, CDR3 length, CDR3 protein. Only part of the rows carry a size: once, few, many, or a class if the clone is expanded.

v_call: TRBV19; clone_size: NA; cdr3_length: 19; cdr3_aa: CASSIRGGEGYPSNQPQHF
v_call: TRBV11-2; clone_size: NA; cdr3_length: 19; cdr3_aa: CASSLAPPGLAGSTDTQYF
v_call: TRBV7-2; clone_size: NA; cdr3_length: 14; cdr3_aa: CASSWGQGYQPQHF
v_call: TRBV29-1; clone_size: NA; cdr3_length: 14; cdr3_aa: CSVVLSAGGYEQYF
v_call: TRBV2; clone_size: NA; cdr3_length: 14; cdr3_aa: CASSEGQGARGYTF
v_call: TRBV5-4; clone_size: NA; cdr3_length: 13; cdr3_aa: CASSSGQQETQYF
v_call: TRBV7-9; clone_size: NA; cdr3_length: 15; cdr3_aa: CASSYQGSSYNEQFF
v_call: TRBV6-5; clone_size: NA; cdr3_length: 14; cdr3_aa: CASSYGDRGWPQHF
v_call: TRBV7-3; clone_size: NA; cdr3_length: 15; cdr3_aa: CASSIQGYNTGELFF
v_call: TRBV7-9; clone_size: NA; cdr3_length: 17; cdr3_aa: CASSLGVAGQGAHEQFF
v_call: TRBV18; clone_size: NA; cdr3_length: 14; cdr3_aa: CASSPPNSGNTIYF
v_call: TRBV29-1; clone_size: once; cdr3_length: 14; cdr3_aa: CSVEGTGDNEKLFF
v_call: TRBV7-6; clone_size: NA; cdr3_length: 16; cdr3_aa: CASRREPGGTNEKLFF
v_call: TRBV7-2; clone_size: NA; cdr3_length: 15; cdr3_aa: CASSLTSGGGYEQYF
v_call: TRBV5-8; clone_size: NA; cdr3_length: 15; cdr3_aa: CASSQVGASYNEQFF
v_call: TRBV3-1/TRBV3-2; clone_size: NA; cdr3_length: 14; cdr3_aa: CASSQGPGAQPQHF
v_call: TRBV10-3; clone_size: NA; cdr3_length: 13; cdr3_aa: CATVTGGSTEAFF
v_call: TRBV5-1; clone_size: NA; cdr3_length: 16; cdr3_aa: CASSRERQGLPDEQYF
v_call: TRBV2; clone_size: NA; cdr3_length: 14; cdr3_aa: CASRAGSRNTEAFF
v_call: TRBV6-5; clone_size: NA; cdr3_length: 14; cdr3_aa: CASSYSSQQETQYF
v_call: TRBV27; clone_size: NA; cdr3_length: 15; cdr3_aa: CASSLDRNSNQPQHF
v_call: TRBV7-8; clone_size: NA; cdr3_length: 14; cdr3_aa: CASSLNSGTANQHF
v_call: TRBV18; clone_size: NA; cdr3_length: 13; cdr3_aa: CASSPGGAETQYF
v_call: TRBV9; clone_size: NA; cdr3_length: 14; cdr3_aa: CASSLATSGTEAFF
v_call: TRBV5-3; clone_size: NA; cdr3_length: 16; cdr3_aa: CARSFWTSGFQETQYF
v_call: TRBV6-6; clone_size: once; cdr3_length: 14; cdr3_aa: CASRPGGSGYEQYF
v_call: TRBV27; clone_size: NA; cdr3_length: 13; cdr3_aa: CASTLGGKSPLHF
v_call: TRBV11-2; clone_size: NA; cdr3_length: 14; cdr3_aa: CASSTYRTGNEQYF
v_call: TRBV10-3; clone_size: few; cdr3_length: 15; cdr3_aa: CAISENDRGVTEAFF
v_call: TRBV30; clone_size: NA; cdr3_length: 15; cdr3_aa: CAAPGQGLTGNTIYF
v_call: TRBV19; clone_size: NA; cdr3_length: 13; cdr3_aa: CASREGAKEKLFF
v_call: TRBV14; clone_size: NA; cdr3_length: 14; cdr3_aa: CASSQDWGGDIQYF
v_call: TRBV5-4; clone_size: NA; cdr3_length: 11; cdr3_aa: CAIDSAYGYTF
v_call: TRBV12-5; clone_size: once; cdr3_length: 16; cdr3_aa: CASGRRGQGIDSPLHF
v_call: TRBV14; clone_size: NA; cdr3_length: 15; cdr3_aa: CASSQGGQFSYGYTF
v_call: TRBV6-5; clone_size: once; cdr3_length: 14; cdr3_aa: CASGPNSYNSPLHF
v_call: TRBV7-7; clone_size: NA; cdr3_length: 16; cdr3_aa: CASSLALTGPYNEQFF
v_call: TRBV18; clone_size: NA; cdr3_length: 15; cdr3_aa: CASSPLELRSGKLFF
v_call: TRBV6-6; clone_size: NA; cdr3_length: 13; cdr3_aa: CASTPGVNYGYTF
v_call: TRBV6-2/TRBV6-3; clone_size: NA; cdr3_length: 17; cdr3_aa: CASSQRTSGAMGDEQFF
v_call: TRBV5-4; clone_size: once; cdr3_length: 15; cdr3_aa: CASSLGGSGGETQYF
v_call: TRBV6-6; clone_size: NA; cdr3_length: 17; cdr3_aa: CASSQAGQGAVNQPQHF
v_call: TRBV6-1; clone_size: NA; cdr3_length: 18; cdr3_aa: CASSGQTGTADPNEKLFF